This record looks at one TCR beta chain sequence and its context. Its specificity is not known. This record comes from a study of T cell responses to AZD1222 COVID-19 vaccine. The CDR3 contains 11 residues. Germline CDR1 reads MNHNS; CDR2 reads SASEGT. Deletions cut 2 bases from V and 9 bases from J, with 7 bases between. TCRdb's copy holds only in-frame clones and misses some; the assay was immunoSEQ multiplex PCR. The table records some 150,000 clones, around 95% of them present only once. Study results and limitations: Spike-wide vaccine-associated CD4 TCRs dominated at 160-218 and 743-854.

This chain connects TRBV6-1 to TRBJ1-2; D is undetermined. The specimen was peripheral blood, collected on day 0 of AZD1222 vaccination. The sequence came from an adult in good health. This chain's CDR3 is CASSETGSYTF. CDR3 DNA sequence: TGTGCCAGCAGTGAAACGGGGAGCTACACCTTC.